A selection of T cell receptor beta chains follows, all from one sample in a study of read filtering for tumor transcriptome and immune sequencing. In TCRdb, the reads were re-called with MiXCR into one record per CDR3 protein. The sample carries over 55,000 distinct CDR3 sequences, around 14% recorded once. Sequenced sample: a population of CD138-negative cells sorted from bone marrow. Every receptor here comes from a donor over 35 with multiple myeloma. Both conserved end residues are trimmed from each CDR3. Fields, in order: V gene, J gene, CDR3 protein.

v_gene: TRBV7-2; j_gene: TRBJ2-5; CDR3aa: ASSLGGLEKEAQY
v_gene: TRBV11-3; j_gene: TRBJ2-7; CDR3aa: ASSITSGSYEQY
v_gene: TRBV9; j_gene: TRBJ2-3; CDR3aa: ASSRTSGSVVSTDTQY
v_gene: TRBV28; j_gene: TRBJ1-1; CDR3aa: ASNLLQNTEAF
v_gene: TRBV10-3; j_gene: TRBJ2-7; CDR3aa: AISAGYEQY
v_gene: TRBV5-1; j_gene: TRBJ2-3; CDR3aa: ASTMSGSSDTQY
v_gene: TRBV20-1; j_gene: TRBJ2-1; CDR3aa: SARHSGRAGTYNEQF
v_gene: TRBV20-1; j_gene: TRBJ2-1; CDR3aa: SARTGTGVEQF
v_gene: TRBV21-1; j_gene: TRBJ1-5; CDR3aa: ASSKDKGRRWEPQH
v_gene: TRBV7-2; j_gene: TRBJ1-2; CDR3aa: ASSLAGQTGASYGYT
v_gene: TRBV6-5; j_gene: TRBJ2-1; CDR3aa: ASRRPGLAGEGEQF
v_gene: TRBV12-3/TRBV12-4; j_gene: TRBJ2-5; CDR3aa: ASRLTAAQETQY
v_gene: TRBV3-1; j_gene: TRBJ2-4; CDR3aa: ASSHSQGVLAKNIQY
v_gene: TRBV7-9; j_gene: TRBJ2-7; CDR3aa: ASSLFRTGVYEQY
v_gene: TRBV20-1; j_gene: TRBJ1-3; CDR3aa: SAKGGTSGNTIY
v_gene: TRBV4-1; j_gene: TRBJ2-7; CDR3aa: ASSQMGQTYEQY
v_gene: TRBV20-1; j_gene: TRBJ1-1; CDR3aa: SARENTEAF
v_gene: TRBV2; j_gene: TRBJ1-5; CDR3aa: ASSQTPGGRGNQPQH
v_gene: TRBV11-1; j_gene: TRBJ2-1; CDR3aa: ASSLGGLAGGLAYNEQF
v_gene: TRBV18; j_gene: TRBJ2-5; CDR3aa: ASSPRENQETQY
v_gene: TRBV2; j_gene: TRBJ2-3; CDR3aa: ASTNHRDRETDTQY
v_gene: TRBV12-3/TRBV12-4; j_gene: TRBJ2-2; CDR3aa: ASSNRVPKAEELF
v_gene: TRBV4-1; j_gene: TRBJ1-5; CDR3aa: ASSQVGRGDSNQPQH
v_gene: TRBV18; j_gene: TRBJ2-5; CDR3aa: ASSPRTEETQY
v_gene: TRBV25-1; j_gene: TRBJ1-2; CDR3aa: ASLGQTPYGYT
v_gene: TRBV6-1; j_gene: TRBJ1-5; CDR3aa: ASSERTGLLQPQH
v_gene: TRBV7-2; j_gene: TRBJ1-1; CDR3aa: ASRSIMNTEAF
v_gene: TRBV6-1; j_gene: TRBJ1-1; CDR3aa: ASSEAVYGGGDTEAF
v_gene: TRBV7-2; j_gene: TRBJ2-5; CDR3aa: ASSLVGSPQETQY
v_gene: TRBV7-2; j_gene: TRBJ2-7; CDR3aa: ASSPYRDRVAYEQY
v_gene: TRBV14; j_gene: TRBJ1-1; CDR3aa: ASSQLQGAGSDEAF
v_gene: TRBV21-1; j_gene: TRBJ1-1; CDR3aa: ASSKARQGRSTEAF
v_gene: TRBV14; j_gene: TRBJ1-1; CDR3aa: ASSQDKPREVFTEAF
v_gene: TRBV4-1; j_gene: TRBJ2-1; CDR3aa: ASSPTGGGVGEQF
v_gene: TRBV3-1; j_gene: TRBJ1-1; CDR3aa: ASSQGRNTEAF
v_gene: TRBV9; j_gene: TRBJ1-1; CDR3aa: ASSVGIGSAGNTEAF
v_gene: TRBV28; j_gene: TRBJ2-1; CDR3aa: ASSPLGTGPTYNEQF
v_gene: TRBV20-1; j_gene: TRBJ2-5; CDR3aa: SARDGGWGETQY
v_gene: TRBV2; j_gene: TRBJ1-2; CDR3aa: ASSAKGGTIDGYT
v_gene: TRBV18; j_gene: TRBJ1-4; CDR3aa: ASSPELRPQQGGTNEKLF